This T cell receptor beta chain was recovered during a study of OX40 agonist ivuxolimab in advanced cancers. V lost 4 bases and J 5 bases, leaving 18 bases between the germline ends. Looked up from germline, CDR1 is LGHNA and CDR2 is YSLEER. The CDR3 has 15 amino acids. Regarding this clone: Antigen unknown.

General observations from the study: The investigators did not determine what antigen specificity the expanded peripheral T cells had.

TCRdb keeps only in-frame clones here, not all; method: immunoSEQ multiplex PCR. The sample records around 63,000 clones, 92% being singletons. The V call is TRBV4-3, the J call TRBJ2-7; perhaps TRBD2 as D (5 bases). The sequence was collected from an adult with an advanced solid tumor such as melanoma, head and neck, liver or kidney cancer. Sequences were derived from CD4+ or CD8+ T cells sorted from blood, sampled in a trial of the OX40 agonist ivuxolimab. The CDR3 DNA is TGCGCCAGCAGCCGAAACCTCGGGGTCGTGAACGAGCAGTACTTC. Amino acid sequence: CASSRNLGVVNEQYF.